This TCR beta chain emerged from a study of T cells after yellow fever vaccination. This clonotype was picked up a small number of times. V was shortened by 0 bases and J by 5 bases, with 8 bases between the two germline ends. CDR3 length: 13 amino acids. Germline V lookup: CDR1 SGHKS, CDR2 YYEKEE (reference sequence). TCRdb re-called the 5' RACE reads with MiXCR, one entry per CDR3 protein. In the table there are about 350,000 distinct CDR3 sequences, around 8.1% of which are singletons. The sample here was PBMCs, taken about 41 days after the first yellow fever vaccination. This receptor was obtained from a man between 18 and 35 years old who received the YFV17D yellow fever vaccine. The chain employs TRBV5-5 and TRBJ2-5; no clear D. In DNA form, the CDR3 reads TGTGCCAGCAGCTTGGAAGCGTTGGAGACCCAGTACTTC. Its protein product is CASSLEALETQYF.